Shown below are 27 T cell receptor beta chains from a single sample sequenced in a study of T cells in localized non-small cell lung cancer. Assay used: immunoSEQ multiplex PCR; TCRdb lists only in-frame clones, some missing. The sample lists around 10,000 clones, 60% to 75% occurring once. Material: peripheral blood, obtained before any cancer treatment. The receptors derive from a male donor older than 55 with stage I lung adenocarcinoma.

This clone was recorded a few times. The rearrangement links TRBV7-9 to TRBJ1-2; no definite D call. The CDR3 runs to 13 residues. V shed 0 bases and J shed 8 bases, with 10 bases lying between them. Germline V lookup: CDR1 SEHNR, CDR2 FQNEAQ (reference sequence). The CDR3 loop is CASSLARGRGYTF. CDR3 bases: TGTGCCAGCAGCTTAGCGCGAGGGCGCGGCTACACCTTC. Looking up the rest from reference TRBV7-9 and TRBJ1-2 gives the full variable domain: DTGVSQNPRHKITKRGQNVTFRCDPISEHNRLYWYRQTLGQGPEFLTYFQNEAQLEKSRLLSDRFSAERPKGSFSTLEIQRTEQGDSAMYLCASSLARGRGYTFGSGTRLTVV.

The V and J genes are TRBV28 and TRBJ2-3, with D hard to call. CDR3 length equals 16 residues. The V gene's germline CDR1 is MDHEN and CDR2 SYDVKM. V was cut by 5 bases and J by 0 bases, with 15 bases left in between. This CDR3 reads CASSPPFASSTDTQYF. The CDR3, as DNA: TGTGCCAGCAGTCCCCCTTTTGCCTCTAGCACAGATACGCAGTATTTT.

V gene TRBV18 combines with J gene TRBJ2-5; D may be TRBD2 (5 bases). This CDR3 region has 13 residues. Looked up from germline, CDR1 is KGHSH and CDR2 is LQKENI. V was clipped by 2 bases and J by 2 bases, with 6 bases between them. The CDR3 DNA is TGTGCCAGCTCACCAACGGGGCAAGAGACCCAGTACTTC. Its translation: CASSPTGQETQYF.

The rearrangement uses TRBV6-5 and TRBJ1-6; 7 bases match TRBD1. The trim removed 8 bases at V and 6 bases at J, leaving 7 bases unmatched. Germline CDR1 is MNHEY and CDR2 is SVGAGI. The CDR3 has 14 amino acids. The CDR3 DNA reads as TGTGCCAGCGGCAGGACAGGACCTAATTCACCCCTCCACTTT. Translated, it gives CASGRTGPNSPLHF.

The CDR3 region is CASSLYTGELFF. DNA of the CDR3: TGTGCCAGCAGTCTCTATACCGGGGAGCTGTTTTTT. V is TRBV6-5 and J is TRBJ2-2, with no clear D. V lost 5 bases and J 5 bases, leaving 6 bases between the germline ends. CDR3 length: 12 amino acids. Germline V lookup: CDR1 MNHEY, CDR2 SVGAGI.

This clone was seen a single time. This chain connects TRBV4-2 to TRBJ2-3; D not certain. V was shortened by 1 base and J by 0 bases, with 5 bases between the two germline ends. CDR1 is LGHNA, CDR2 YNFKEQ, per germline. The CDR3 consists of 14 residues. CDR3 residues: CASSQVGSTDTQYF. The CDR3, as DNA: TGTGCCAGCAGCCAAGTTGGTAGCACAGATACGCAGTATTTT.

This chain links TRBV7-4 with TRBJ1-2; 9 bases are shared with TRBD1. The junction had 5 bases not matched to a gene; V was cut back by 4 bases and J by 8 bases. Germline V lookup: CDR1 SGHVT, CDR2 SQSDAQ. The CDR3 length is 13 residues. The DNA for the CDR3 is TGTGCCAGCAGCTCCTACAGGGGGCTAGGCTACACCTTC. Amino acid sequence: CASSSYRGLGYTF.

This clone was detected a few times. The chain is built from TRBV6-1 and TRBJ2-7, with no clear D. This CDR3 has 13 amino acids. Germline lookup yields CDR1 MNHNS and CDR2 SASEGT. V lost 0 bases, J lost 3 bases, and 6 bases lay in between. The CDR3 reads CASSEAVIYEQYF. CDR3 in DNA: TGTGCCAGCAGTGAAGCAGTTATCTACGAGCAGTACTTC.

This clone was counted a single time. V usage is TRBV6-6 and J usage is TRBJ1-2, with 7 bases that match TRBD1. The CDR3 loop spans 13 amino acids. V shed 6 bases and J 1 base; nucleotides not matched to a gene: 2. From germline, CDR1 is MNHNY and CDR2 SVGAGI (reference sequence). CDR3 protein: CASRRDSNYGYTF. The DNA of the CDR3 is TGTGCCAGCAGACGGGACAGTAACTATGGCTACACCTTC.

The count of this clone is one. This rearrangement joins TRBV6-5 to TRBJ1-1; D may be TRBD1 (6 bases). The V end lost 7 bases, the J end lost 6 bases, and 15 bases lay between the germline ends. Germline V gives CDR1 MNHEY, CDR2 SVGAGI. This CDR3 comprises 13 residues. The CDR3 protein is CASIRGPYSEAFF. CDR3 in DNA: TGTGCCAGCATTCGGGGGCCATACTCTGAAGCTTTCTTT.

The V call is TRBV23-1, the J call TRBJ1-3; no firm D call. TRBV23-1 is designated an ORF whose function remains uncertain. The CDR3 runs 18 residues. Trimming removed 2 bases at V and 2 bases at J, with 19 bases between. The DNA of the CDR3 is TGCGCCAGCAGTCAACGCGGTAGGGTCCCATCAACTGGAAACACCATATATTTT. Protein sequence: CASSQRGRVPSTGNTIYF.

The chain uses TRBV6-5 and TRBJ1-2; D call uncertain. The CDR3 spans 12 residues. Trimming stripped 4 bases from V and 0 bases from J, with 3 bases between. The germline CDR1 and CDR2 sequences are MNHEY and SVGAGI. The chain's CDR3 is CASSFTNYGYTF. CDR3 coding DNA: TGTGCCAGCAGTTTCACTAACTATGGCTACACCTTC.

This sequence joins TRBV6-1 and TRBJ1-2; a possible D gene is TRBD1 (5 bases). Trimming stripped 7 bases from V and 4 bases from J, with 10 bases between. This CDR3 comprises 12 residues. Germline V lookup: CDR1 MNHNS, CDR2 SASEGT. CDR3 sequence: CASTLDSYGYTF. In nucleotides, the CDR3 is TGTGCCAGCACCCTAGACAGCTATGGCTACACCTTC.

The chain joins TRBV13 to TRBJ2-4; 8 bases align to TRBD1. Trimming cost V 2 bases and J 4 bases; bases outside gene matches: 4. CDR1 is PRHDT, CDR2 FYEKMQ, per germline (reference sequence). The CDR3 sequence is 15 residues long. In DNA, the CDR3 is TGTGCCAGCAGCTTATACAGGGGGACTAAAAACATTCAGTACTTC. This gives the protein CASSLYRGTKNIQYF.

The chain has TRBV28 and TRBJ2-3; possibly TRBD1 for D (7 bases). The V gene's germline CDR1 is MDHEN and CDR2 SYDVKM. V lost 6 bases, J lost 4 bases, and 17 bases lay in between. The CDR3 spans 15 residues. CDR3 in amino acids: CASRRGGTVADTQYF. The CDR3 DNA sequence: TGTGCCAGCAGACGGGGCGGGACAGTGGCAGATACGCAGTATTTT.

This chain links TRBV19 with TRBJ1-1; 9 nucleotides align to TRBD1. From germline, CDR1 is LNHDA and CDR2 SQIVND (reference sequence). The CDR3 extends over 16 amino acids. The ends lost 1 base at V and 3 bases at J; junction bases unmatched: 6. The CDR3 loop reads CASSIGRDRVYTEAFF. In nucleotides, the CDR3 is TGTGCCAGTAGTATAGGGCGGGACAGGGTTTACACTGAAGCTTTCTTT.

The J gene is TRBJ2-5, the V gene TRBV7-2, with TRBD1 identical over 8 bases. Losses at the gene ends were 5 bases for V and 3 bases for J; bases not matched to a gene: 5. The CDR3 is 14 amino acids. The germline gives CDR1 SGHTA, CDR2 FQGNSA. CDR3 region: CASSPRGPEETQYF. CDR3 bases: TGTGCCAGCAGCCCCAGGGGGCCCGAAGAGACCCAGTACTTC.

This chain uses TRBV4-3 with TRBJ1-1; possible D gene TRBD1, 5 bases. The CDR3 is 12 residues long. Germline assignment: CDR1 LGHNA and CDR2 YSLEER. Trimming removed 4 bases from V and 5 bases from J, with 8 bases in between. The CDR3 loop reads CASSRTGTEAFF. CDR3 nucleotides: TGCGCCAGCAGCCGTACAGGAACTGAAGCTTTCTTT.

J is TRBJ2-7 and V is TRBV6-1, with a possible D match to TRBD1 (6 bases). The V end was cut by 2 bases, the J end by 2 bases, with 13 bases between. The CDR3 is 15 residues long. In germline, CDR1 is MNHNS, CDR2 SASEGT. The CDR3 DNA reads TGTGCCAGCAGTGAAACAGGGTTAAGGGCCTACGAGCAGTACTTC. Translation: CASSETGLRAYEQYF.

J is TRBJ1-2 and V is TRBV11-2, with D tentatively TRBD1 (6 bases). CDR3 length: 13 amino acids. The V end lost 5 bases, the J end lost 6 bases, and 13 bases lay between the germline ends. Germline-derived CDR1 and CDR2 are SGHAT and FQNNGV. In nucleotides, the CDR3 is TGTGCCAGCAGCCTGCCAGGGGAGAATGGCTACACCTTC. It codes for CASSLPGENGYTF.

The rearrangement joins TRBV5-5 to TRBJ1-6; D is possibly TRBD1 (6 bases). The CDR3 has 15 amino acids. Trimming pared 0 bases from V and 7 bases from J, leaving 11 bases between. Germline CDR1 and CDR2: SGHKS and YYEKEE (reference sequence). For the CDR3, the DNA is TGTGCCAGCAGCTTGGGGACAGCGATGAATTCACCCCTCCACTTT. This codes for CASSLGTAMNSPLHF.

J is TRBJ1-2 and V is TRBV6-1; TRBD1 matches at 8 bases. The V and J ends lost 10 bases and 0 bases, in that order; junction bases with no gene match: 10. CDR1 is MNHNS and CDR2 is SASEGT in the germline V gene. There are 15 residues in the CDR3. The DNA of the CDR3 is TGTGCCACAGGGGACAGGCCCCTGTCTAACTATGGCTACACCTTC. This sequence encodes CATGDRPLSNYGYTF.

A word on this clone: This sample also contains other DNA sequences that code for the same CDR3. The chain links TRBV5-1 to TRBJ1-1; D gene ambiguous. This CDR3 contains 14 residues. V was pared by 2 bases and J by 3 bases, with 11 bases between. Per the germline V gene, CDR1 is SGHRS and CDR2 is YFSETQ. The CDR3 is CASSFDRAYTEAFF. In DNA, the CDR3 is TGCGCCAGCAGCTTTGACCGGGCCTACACTGAAGCTTTCTTT.

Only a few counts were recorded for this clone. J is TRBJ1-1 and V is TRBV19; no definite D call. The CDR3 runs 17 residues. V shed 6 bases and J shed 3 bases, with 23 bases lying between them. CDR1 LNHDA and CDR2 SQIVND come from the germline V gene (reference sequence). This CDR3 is CASSPTLLKGGHTEAFF. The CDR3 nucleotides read TGTGCCAGTAGCCCGACGTTACTTAAGGGTGGGCACACTGAAGCTTTCTTT. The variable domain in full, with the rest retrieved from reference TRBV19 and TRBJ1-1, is DGGITQSPKYLFRKEGQNVTLSCEQNLNHDAMYWYRQDPGQGLRLIYYSQIVNDFQKGDIAEGYSVSREKKESFPLTVTSAQKNPTAFYLCASSPTLLKGGHTEAFFGQGTRLTVV.

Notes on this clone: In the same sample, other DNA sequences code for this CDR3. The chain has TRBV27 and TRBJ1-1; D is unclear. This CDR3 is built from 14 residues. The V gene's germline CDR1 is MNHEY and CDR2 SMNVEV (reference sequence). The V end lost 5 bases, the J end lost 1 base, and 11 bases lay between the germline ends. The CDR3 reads CASSLRGRNTEAFF. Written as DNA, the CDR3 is TGTGCCAGCAGTCTCCGAGGCAGGAACACTGAAGCTTTCTTT.

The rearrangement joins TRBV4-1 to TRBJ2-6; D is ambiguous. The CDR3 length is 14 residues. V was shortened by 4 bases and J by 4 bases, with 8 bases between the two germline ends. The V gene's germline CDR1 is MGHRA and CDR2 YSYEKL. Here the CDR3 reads CASSPGPGANVLTF. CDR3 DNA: TGCGCCAGCAGCCCAGGTCCCGGGGCCAACGTCCTGACTTTC.

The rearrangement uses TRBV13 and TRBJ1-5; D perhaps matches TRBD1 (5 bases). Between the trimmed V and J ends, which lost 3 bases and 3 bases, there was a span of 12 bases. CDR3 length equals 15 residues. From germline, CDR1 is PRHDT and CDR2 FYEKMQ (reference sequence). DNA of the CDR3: TGTGCCAGCAGCTTCGGACGGACAAACAATCAGCCCCAGCATTTT. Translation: CASSFGRTNNQPQHF.